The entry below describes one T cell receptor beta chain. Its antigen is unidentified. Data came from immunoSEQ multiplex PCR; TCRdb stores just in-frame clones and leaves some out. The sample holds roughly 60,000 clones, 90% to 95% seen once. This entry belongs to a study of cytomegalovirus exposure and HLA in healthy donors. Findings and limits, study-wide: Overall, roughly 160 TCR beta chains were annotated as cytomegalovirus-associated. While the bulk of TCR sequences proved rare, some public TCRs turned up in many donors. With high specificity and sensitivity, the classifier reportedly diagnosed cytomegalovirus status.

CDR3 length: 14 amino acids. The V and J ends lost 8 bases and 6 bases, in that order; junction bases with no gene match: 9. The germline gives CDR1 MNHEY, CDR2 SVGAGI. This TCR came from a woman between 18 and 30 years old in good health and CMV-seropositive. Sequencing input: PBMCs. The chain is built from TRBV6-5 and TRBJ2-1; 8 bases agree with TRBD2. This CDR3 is CASYQGTSRNEQFF. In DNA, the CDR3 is TGTGCCAGCTACCAGGGGACTAGTCGCAATGAGCAGTTCTTC.